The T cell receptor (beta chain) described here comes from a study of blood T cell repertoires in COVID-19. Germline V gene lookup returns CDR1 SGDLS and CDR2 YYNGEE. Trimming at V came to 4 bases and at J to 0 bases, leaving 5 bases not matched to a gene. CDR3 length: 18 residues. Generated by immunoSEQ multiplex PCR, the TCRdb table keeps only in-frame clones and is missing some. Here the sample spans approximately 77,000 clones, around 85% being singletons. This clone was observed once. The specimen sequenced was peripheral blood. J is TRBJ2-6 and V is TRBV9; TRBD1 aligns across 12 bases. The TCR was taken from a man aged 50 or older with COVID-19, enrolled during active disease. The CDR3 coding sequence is TGTGCCAGCAGCATGGGACAGGGGGCTCTCTCTGGGGCCAACGTCCTGACTTTC. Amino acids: CASSMGQGALSGANVLTF.